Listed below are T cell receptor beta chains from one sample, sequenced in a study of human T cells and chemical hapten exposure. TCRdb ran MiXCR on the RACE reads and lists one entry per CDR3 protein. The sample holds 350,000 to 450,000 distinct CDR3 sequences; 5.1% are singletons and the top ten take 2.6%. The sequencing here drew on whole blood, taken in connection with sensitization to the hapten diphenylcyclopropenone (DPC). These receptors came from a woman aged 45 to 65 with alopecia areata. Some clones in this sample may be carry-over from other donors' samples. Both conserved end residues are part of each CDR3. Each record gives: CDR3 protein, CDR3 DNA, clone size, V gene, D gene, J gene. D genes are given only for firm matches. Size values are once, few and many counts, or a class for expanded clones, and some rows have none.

CASSYAANSGNTIYF,TGTGCCAGCAGTTATGCAGCAAACTCTGGAAACACCATATATTTT,many,TRBV6-6,-,TRBJ1-3
CASSPAGGWGNQPQHF,TGTGCCAGCAGCCCTGCAGGGGGTTGGGGCAATCAGCCCCAGCATTTT,-,TRBV7-6,TRBD1,TRBJ1-5
CSAVGQGANEQFF,TGCAGTGCTGTGGGACAGGGGGCCAATGAGCAGTTCTTC,-,TRBV20-1,TRBD1,TRBJ2-1
CAWSPGTPGSYEQYF,TGTGCCTGGAGTCCGGGAACCCCAGGCTCCTACGAGCAGTACTTC,few,TRBV30,-,TRBJ2-7
CASSQGGPGTAFF,TGTGCCAGCAGCCAAGGAGGGCCAGGGACAGCTTTCTTT,few,TRBV4-2,-,TRBJ1-1
CASSQHRQGEDGYTF,TGTGCCAGCAGCCAACACAGACAGGGAGAGGATGGCTACACCTTC,few,TRBV3-1,TRBD1,TRBJ1-2
CASSQVREGTYEQYF,TGTGCCAGCAGCCAAGTCCGGGAGGGAACCTACGAGCAGTACTTC,many,TRBV4-2,TRBD2,TRBJ2-7
CASSGTTPNGVGTGELFF,TGTGCCAGCAGCGGGACAACCCCGAACGGAGTGGGCACCGGGGAGCTGTTTTTT,many,TRBV7-2,-,TRBJ2-2
CASSFPMDGETQYF,TGTGCCAGCAGCTTCCCCATGGACGGAGAGACCCAGTACTTC,many,TRBV5-5,-,TRBJ2-5
CASLPTGHFYEQYF,TGTGCCAGTCTTCCAACAGGGCACTTCTACGAGCAGTACTTC,many,TRBV6-5,-,TRBJ2-7
CASSLNFLAGTDTQYF,TGCGCCAGCAGCTTGAATTTTCTAGCGGGCACAGATACGCAGTATTTT,few,TRBV5-1,TRBD2,TRBJ2-3
CASSLSQNNSPLHF,TGTGCCAGCAGCTTAAGTCAGAATAATTCACCCCTCCACTTT,few,TRBV11-3,-,TRBJ1-6
CASSLSGYGYTF,TGTGCCAGCAGTTTAAGTGGATATGGCTACACCTTC,many,TRBV27,-,TRBJ1-2
CASRLKAGERETQYF,TGTGCCAGCAGGCTCAAGGCGGGGGAAAGGGAGACCCAGTACTTC,few,TRBV12-3/TRBV12-4,TRBD2,TRBJ2-5
CASSEAGAINQPQHF,TGTGCCAGCAGTGAAGCGGGGGCTATCAATCAGCCCCAGCATTTT,-,TRBV6-1,-,TRBJ1-5
CASSEAASGTAPYNEQFF,TGTGCCAGCAGTGAAGCCGCATCGGGGACCGCGCCCTACAATGAGCAGTTCTTC,many,TRBV2,-,TRBJ2-1
CASSYSKSNEQFF,TGTGCCAGCAGTTACTCGAAGTCGAATGAGCAGTTCTTC,many,TRBV6-2/TRBV6-3,-,TRBJ2-1
CASSSDSYYGYTF,TGTGCCAGCTCATCTGACAGCTACTATGGCTACACCTTC,-,TRBV18,-,TRBJ1-2
CASSLGSGRLTDTQYF,TGTGCCAGCAGCTTAGGTAGCGGGAGGTTGACAGATACGCAGTATTTT,-,TRBV7-6,TRBD2,TRBJ2-3
CSAQHPGVNIQYF,TGCAGTGCCCAACATCCAGGGGTCAACATTCAGTACTTC,few,TRBV20-1,-,TRBJ2-4
CASSLTPSGANTQYF,TGTGCCAGCAGCTTAACCCCTAGCGGGGCAAATACCCAGTACTTC,many,TRBV7-6,TRBD2,TRBJ2-5
CASSLDGRATDTQYF,TGTGCCAGCAGCTTAGATGGCAGGGCGACAGATACGCAGTATTTT,-,TRBV7-2,-,TRBJ2-3
CASSLGGAGGTLSQQFF,TGTGCCAGCAGCTTAGGGGGAGCGGGAGGCACCCTAAGCCAGCAGTTCTTC,many,TRBV7-9,TRBD2,TRBJ2-1
CASSEALMRQGADIQYF,TGTGCCAGCAGTGAAGCGCTTATGAGACAGGGGGCGGACATTCAGTACTTC,many,TRBV2,TRBD1,TRBJ2-4
CSAPTTQSSGANVLTF,TGCAGTGCTCCGACCACCCAGAGCTCTGGGGCCAACGTCCTGACTTTC,many,TRBV20-1,-,TRBJ2-6
CSARAPATYGYTF,TGCAGTGCTAGAGCCCCTGCGACCTATGGCTACACCTTC,-,TRBV20-1,-,TRBJ1-2
CAIKPRQSISGNTIYF,TGTGCCATCAAGCCAAGGCAGTCCATCTCTGGAAACACCATATATTTT,-,TRBV10-3,-,TRBJ1-3
CSGAIGNTIYF,TGCAGCGGAGCCATTGGAAACACCATATATTTT,many,TRBV29-1,-,TRBJ1-3
CASRPLAGVRADTQYF,TGTGCCAGCAGACCTCTAGCGGGGGTACGAGCAGATACGCAGTATTTT,few,TRBV6-5,TRBD2,TRBJ2-3
CASSRGPGLYGYTF,TGCGCCAGCAGTAGGGGTCCGGGTCTCTATGGCTACACCTTC,few,TRBV10-2,-,TRBJ1-2
CASSLQGWDEQYF,TGTGCCAGCAGCTTGCAGGGTTGGGACGAGCAGTACTTC,many,TRBV7-2,-,TRBJ2-7
CASSFRTASYNEQFF,TGTGCCAGCAGCTTCAGGACTGCATCCTACAATGAGCAGTTCTTC,many,TRBV3-1,-,TRBJ2-1